Below, 27 T cell receptor beta chains from the same sample are listed, as sequenced in a study of regulatory T cells in long-lasting Graves disease. Both iRepertoire HTBI primers and Arm-PCR of CDR3 regions were used to build the TCR beta libraries. TCRdb processed the multiplex PCR reads anew with MiXCR; each CDR3 protein has one entry. This table has around 470,000 distinct CDR3 sequences, about 14% appearing once. Time point meaning: newly diagnosed GD, antithyroid drugs for less than 3 months. The TCR library was made from RNA that had been extracted from PBMCs in TRIzol. These data are also associated with another study on T cells in Graves' hyperthyroidism and ophthalmopathy.

Specimen: peripheral blood mononuclear cells (PBMCs), collected at new diagnosis, from a patient treated with antithyroid drugs. These receptor sequences come from a woman aged 45 to 65 with Graves disease.

This clonotype was recorded at least ten times. The chain couples TRBV4-1 to TRBJ2-7; 8 bases line up with TRBD2. The CDR3 spans 15 residues. Germline assignment: CDR1 MGHRA and CDR2 YSYEKL. V gave up 6 bases and J gave up 4 bases; unmatched junction bases: 11. The CDR3 sequence is CASRIQAGVSYEQYF. In nucleotides, the CDR3 is TGCGCCAGCAGGATCCAAGCGGGAGTCTCTTACGAGCAGTACTTC.

In its sample, this clonotype was seen once. This may be a read error: a much more frequent sequence differs by one nucleotide. The chain links TRBV7-2 to TRBJ2-1; TRBD2 aligns across 12 bases. The tail of the sequence fits TRBJ2-5 better, so the J call may be wrong. This CDR3 region has 18 residues. Germline assignment: CDR1 SGHTA and CDR2 FQGNSA. CDR3 sequence (DNA): TGTGCCAGCACCGTACCAAGACTAGCGGGAGTTAGGCAAGAGACCCAGTACTTC. Translating gives CASTVPRLAGVRQETQYF.

This clonotype was recorded a few times. A read error may explain this, as a much larger clone is one base away. The chain has TRBV20-1 and TRBJ2-7; TRBD2 matches at 8 bases. The CDR3 is 16 amino acids. CDR1 is DFQATT, CDR2 SNEGSKA, per germline (reference sequence). The V segment lost 1 base and the J segment 1 base; nucleotides outside the gene matches: 9. CDR3 DNA: TGCAGTGCTAGAGGTGAGAGCGGGGGTTCTTCCTACGAGCAGTACTTC. It translates to CSARGESGGSSYEQYF.

This clonotype was detected ten times or more. V is TRBV20-1 and J is TRBJ2-7, with 15 bases fitting TRBD2. V was clipped by 0 bases and J by 2 bases; unmatched bases: 8. CDR1 and CDR2 from the germline V gene are DFQATT and SNEGSKA (reference sequence). This CDR3 spans 18 amino acids. This chain's CDR3 is CSARDRGTSGRRAYEQYF. The DNA of the CDR3 is TGCAGTGCTAGAGATCGGGGGACTAGCGGGAGGAGGGCCTACGAGCAGTACTTC.

There are many counts of this clonotype. The chain combines TRBV28 with TRBJ2-7; 7 nucleotides line up with TRBD2. The germline gives CDR1 MDHEN, CDR2 SYDVKM. CDR3 size: 14 residues. V gave up 3 bases and J gave up 3 bases; unmatched junction bases: 5. CDR3 residues: CASSFSSGFYEQYF. The DNA for the CDR3 is TGTGCCAGCAGTTTTTCTAGCGGATTCTACGAGCAGTACTTC.

Many counts were recorded for this clonotype. The chain uses TRBV29-1 and TRBJ2-5, with 7 bases lining up with TRBD1. The CDR3 spans 15 residues. CDR1 and CDR2 (germline): SQVTM, ANQGSEA. J was trimmed by 2 bases and V by 4 bases; bases with no gene match: 10. CDR3 in amino acids: CSVVVRGRTQETQYF. In nucleotides, the CDR3 is TGCAGCGTTGTCGTCAGGGGGAGAACACAAGAGACCCAGTACTTC.

This clonotype was seen a handful of times. The J gene is TRBJ2-1, the V gene TRBV7-2, with TRBD2 identical over 12 bases. The J segment lost 3 bases and the V segment lost 5 bases, leaving 11 bases of the junction unmatched. CDR3 length: 18 amino acids. Germline CDR1 and CDR2: SGHTA and FQGNSA. The CDR3 coding sequence is TGTGCCAGCAGCAAAACGACTAGCGGGAGCCTCTTCTACAATGAGCAGTTCTTC. This codes for CASSKTTSGSLFYNEQFF.

This clonotype was seen ten or more times. The rearrangement joins TRBV12-3 or TRBV12-4 to TRBJ2-3; D is possibly TRBD1 (6 bases). V was pared by 5 bases and J by 2 bases, with 14 bases between. This CDR3 region has 15 residues. CDR3 in DNA: TGTGCCAGCAGTCCATCCACAGGGTTCACAGATACGCAGTATTTT. This sequence encodes CASSPSTGFTDTQYF.

The sample holds a few counts of this clonotype. This chain uses TRBV10-3 with TRBJ1-3, with D hard to call. The CDR3 length is 13 residues. CDR1 ENHRY and CDR2 SYGVKD come from the germline V gene. Trimming stripped 7 bases from V and 4 bases from J, with 11 bases between. CDR3 amino acids: CAIKNSAGNTIYF. For the CDR3, the DNA is TGTGCCATCAAGAACTCAGCAGGAAACACCATATATTTT.

This clonotype was recorded at least ten times. J is TRBJ1-3 and V is TRBV28; 7 bases are shared with TRBD1. V gave up 5 bases and J gave up 2 bases; unmatched junction bases: 9. This CDR3 spans 16 amino acids. The germline V gene encodes CDR1 MDHEN and CDR2 SYDVKM. The CDR3 bases are TGTGCCAGCAGTCCACCCTGGGACAGCGCTGGAAACACCATATATTTT. The encoded protein is CASSPPWDSAGNTIYF.

The chain couples TRBV7-2 to TRBJ2-1; 9 nucleotides line up with TRBD2. Per germline, CDR1 SGHTA and CDR2 FQGNSA. The ends lost 1 base at V and 5 bases at J; junction bases unmatched: 3. The CDR3 loop spans 15 amino acids. CDR3: CASSLEGLAHNEQFF. CDR3 sequence (DNA): TGTGCCAGCAGCTTAGAGGGACTAGCCCACAATGAGCAGTTCTTC.

This clonotype has at least ten counts. The CDR3: CASSWGTSGVSYEQYF. DNA for the CDR3: TGTGCCAGCAGTTGGGGGACTAGCGGGGTCTCCTACGAGCAGTACTTC. The J gene is TRBJ2-7, the V gene TRBV28; 13 nucleotides align to TRBD2. V was pared by 4 bases and J by 0 bases, with 3 bases of the junction left unmatched. The length of the CDR3 is 16 residues. Germline V gene sequence: CDR1 MDHEN, CDR2 SYDVKM. Full variable domain (remainder filled in from reference TRBV28 and TRBJ2-7): DVKVTQSSRYLVKRTGEKVFLECVQDMDHENMFWYRQDPGLGLRLIYFSYDVKMKEKGDIPEGYSVSREKKERFSLILESASTNQTSMYLCASSWGTSGVSYEQYFGPGTRLTVT.

This clonotype has ten or more counts. The rearrangement joins TRBV7-8 to TRBJ1-1, with D possibly matching TRBD1 (6 bases). This CDR3 has 15 residues. Germline V CDR1 and CDR2: SGHVS, FQNEAQ. V dropped 0 bases and J dropped 0 bases, with 8 bases sitting between them. CDR3: CASSLAGQLNTEAFF. DNA of the CDR3: TGTGCCAGCAGCTTAGCGGGACAACTGAACACTGAAGCTTTCTTT.

The genes are TRBV20-1 and TRBJ2-5; 12 bases match TRBD2. J gave up 4 bases and V 1 base, and 7 bases lay outside the gene matches. In germline, CDR1 is DFQATT, CDR2 SNEGSKA (reference sequence). The CDR3 runs 16 residues. CDR3 in DNA: TGCAGTGCTAGAGCCCTAGCGGGAGGGCCGGGAGAGACCCAGTACTTC. This sequence encodes CSARALAGGPGETQYF.

The chain uses TRBV6-9 and TRBJ2-2; D may correspond to TRBD1 or TRBD2 (5 bases each). Trimming removed 4 bases at V and 6 bases at J, with 12 bases between. The CDR3 loop spans 14 amino acids. CDR1 MNHGY and CDR2 SVAAGI come from the germline V gene. CDR3 sequence: CASSLSLGAGELFF. In DNA, the CDR3 is TGTGCCAGCAGTTTATCCCTGGGGGCCGGGGAGCTGTTTTTT.

This clonotype has a count of ten or more. The rearrangement links TRBV6-1 to TRBJ2-2; D unclear. CDR3 length equals 13 residues. V was shortened by 5 bases and J by 4 bases, with 8 bases between the two germline ends. CDR1 MNHNS and CDR2 SASEGT come from the germline V gene. CDR3 sequence: CASSTDLTGELFF. The CDR3 nucleotides are TGTGCCAGCAGTACCGATCTCACCGGGGAGCTGTTTTTT.

This clonotype was counted ten times or more. This chain joins TRBV2 and TRBJ1-5, with 8 bases that match TRBD1. The germline CDR1 and CDR2 sequences are SNHLY and FYNNEI. Trimming at V came to 2 bases and at J to 7 bases, leaving 4 bases not matched to a gene. This CDR3 has 14 residues. CDR3 sequence reads: CASSETGGHQPQHF. The CDR3 DNA follows: TGTGCCAGCAGTGAAACAGGGGGGCACCAGCCCCAGCATTTT.

The chain combines TRBV4-1 with TRBJ2-3; 7 bases align to TRBD2. V lost 0 bases, J lost 5 bases, and 5 bases stayed unmatched. The CDR3 length is 15 residues. CDR1 MGHRA and CDR2 YSYEKL come from the germline V gene. CDR3 region: CASSQERRERDTQYF. CDR3 DNA: TGCGCCAGCAGCCAAGAAAGGCGGGAGAGAGATACGCAGTATTTT.

Of note for this clonotype: The germline gene is not matched at one end of the junction; a read error may be the cause. The gene calls are TRBV6-5 and TRBJ1-5; TRBD1 might be the D (5 bases). The length of the CDR3 is 13 residues. CDR1 is MNHEY, CDR2 SVGAGI, per germline. The CDR3 DNA sequence: TGTGCCGGCAGTTACTCAGGGAATCAGCCCCAGCATTTT. Amino acids: CAGSYSGNQPQHF.

This clonotype was recorded many times. The chain uses TRBV7-2 and TRBJ2-3, with a weak D call TRBD2 (5 bases). V lost 0 bases to trimming and J lost 5 bases, with 12 bases between them. Germline V CDR1 and CDR2: SGHTA, FQGNSA. The length of the CDR3 is 15 residues. The CDR3, as DNA: TGTGCCAGCAGCTTAGCGCGGGTCCGGGGAGATACGCAGTATTTT. Amino acid sequence: CASSLARVRGDTQYF. Combining the CDR3 with reference TRBV7-2 and TRBJ2-3 gives the whole variable domain GAGVSQSPSNKVTEKGKDVELRCDPISGHTALYWYRQSLGQGLEFLIYFQGNSAPDKSGLPSDRFSAERTGGSVSTLTIQRTQQEDSAVYLCASSLARVRGDTQYFGPGTRLTVL.

The chain carries TRBV10-1 and TRBJ2-3, with 8 bases aligning to TRBD2. V dropped 3 bases and J dropped 3; count of bases not matched to a gene: 2. CDR1 and CDR2 from the germline V gene are WNHNN and SYGVQD (reference sequence). CDR3 length: 14 residues. This chain's CDR3 is CASSEAGATDTQYF. Written as DNA, the CDR3 is TGCGCCAGCAGTGAAGCGGGAGCAACAGATACGCAGTATTTT.

This clonotype was found a few times. The chain employs TRBV19 and TRBJ2-1, with 11 nucleotides matching TRBD2. The CDR3 covers 15 residues. CDR1 is LNHDA, CDR2 SQIVND, per germline (reference sequence). The V and J ends lost 3 bases and 5 bases, in that order; junction bases with no gene match: 3. The CDR3 loop reads CASSIGTSGHNEQFF. The DNA for the CDR3 is TGTGCCAGTAGTATTGGGACTAGCGGCCACAATGAGCAGTTCTTC.

The table lists this clonotype with a few counts. The chain's CDR3 is CASSQGEGVEFF. CDR3 nucleotides: TGTGCCAGCAGCCAAGGAGAAGGGGTTGAGTTCTTC. This chain uses TRBV3-1 with TRBJ2-1, with D possibly matching TRBD1 (5 bases). The V gene lost 1 base and the J gene lost 14 bases, with 12 bases spanning the gap. CDR3 length equals 12 residues. Germline V CDR1 and CDR2: LGHDT, YNNKEL (reference sequence).

The chain joins TRBV4-1 to TRBJ1-5; possible D gene TRBD1, 6 bases. Per germline, CDR1 MGHRA and CDR2 YSYEKL. V was cut by 1 base and J by 1 base, with 14 bases left in between. The CDR3 is 17 residues long. The CDR3 DNA reads as TGCGCCAGCAGCCAAGGAAGATCGAGGGGGAGCAATCAGCCCCAGCATTTT. It codes for CASSQGRSRGSNQPQHF.

This clonotype occurred many times. V is TRBV15 and J is TRBJ1-6; D possibly corresponds to TRBD1 (6 bases). V gave up 0 bases and J gave up 7 bases, with 13 bases separating them. From germline, CDR1 is LNHNV and CDR2 YYDKDF (reference sequence). This CDR3 region has 16 residues. DNA for the CDR3: TGTGCCACCAGCAGAGAGGGGACACTATCCAATTCACCCCTCCACTTT. It codes for CATSREGTLSNSPLHF.

This clonotype was seen many times. The rearrangement links TRBV28 to TRBJ2-5, with D perhaps matching TRBD2 (5 bases). Germline CDR1 reads MDHEN; CDR2 reads SYDVKM. The CDR3 has 14 amino acids. The germline V and J ends were trimmed by 2 bases and 5 bases, with 12 bases remaining between them. CDR3 coding DNA: TGTGCCAGCAGTTTAGATGCGGGCCGGGAGACCCAGTACTTC. As protein: CASSLDAGRETQYF.

The sample holds many counts of this clonotype. CDR3 sequence reads: CASSLVADSYNEQFF. The CDR3 bases are TGTGCCAGCAGCTTAGTGGCGGATTCCTACAATGAGCAGTTCTTC. This chain connects TRBV11-2 to TRBJ2-1; D is unresolved. In germline, CDR1 is SGHAT, CDR2 FQNNGV. V was trimmed by 1 base and J by 1 base, leaving 8 bases between them. The CDR3 has 15 amino acids.